Each of the 9 T cell receptor beta chains below was sequenced from the same sample in a study of glioma-infiltrating T cells. Amplification of TCR alpha and beta CDR3 regions from RNA used iRepertoire nested multiplex PCR. In TCRdb, the multiplex PCR reads were re-called with MiXCR into one record per CDR3 protein. This sample has about 140,000 distinct CDR3 sequences, with around 40% found just once. Sequencing was done on a sample of glioma tissue, nonneoplastic brain tissue, or PBMCs (not recorded which). Every receptor here comes from a human donor with low-grade glioma or glioblastoma, undergoing nonglioma brain surgery, or in good health (not recorded which).

The V call is TRBV7-2, the J call TRBJ1-5; D possibly corresponds to TRBD1 (6 bases). Trimming stripped 1 base from V and 2 bases from J, with 12 bases between. Germline V gene data show CDR1 as SGHTA and CDR2 as FQGNSA. The CDR3 extends over 16 amino acids. The DNA for the CDR3 is TGTGCCAGCAGCTTAGTGTCAGGGGTGGGCAATCAGCCCCAGCATTTT. Amino acids: CASSLVSGVGNQPQHF.

The chain carries TRBV6-6 and TRBJ2-7; D is possibly TRBD2 (5 bases). This CDR3 has 17 amino acids. With 4 bases removed from V and 4 bases from J, the gap between germline ends came to 23 bases. Germline V gene sequence: CDR1 MNHNY, CDR2 SVGAGI (reference sequence). CDR3 DNA sequence: TGTGCCAGCAGTTTTTCCTTCCGACGGACCGGGGAATACGAGCAGTACTTC. It yields the protein CASSFSFRRTGEYEQYF.

Remarks on this clonotype: The junction departs from the called germline gene at one end, perhaps through a read error. This chain links TRBV7-2 with TRBJ2-7, with 11 bases lining up with TRBD2. From germline, CDR1 is SGHTA and CDR2 FQGNSA. CDR3 length equals 15 residues. The DNA of the CDR3 is TGTGCCCGCAGCTTAGATGGACTAGCGGGCGACGAGCAGTACTTC. This sequence encodes CARSLDGLAGDEQYF.

The chain combines TRBV6-1 with TRBJ2-7, with TRBD1 identical over 8 bases. Losses at the gene ends were 6 bases for V and 4 bases for J; bases not matched to a gene: 5. Germline V gene data show CDR1 as MNHNS and CDR2 as SASEGT. The CDR3 contains 13 residues. The CDR3 region has the DNA TGTGCCAGCAGACAGGGGGTAAGGTACGAGCAGTACTTC. It specifies CASRQGVRYEQYF.

This clonotype occurred a few times. In DNA, the CDR3 is TGTGCCAGCAGTTACCACGGACAGGGGGTGACTAATGAAAAACTGTTTTTT. Translated, it gives CASSYHGQGVTNEKLFF. This chain uses TRBV6-6 with TRBJ1-4; 10 nucleotides align to TRBD1. Per the germline V gene, CDR1 is MNHNY and CDR2 is SVGAGI (reference sequence). J lost 2 bases, V lost 2 bases, and 5 bases had no gene match. This CDR3 comprises 17 residues.

This clonotype was seen more than once but under ten times. V usage is TRBV2 and J usage is TRBJ1-2; unclear D gene. With 0 bases removed from V and 6 bases from J, the gap between germline ends came to 2 bases. The CDR3 is 11 residues long. Germline V gene lookup returns CDR1 SNHLY and CDR2 FYNNEI. CDR3 residues: CASSEANGYTF. CDR3 DNA: TGTGCCAGCAGTGAAGCGAATGGCTACACCTTC. The whole variable domain, remainder taken from reference TRBV2 and TRBJ1-2, is EPEVTQTPSHQVTQMGQEVILRCVPISNHLYFYWYRQILGQKVEFLVSFYNNEISEKSEIFDDQFSVERPDGSNFTLKIRSTKLEDSAMYFCASSEANGYTFGSGTRLTVV.

The chain combines TRBV4-3 with TRBJ2-7; the D gene is possibly TRBD1 (6 bases). V shed 5 bases and J shed 2 bases, with 13 bases lying between them. Germline V CDR1 and CDR2: LGHNA, YSLEER. The CDR3 loop spans 14 amino acids. CDR3: CASSFTDRPYEQYF. The DNA of the CDR3 is TGCGCCAGCAGCTTCACCGACAGGCCCTACGAGCAGTACTTC.

This clonotype was detected a few times. The rearrangement links TRBV20-1 to TRBJ1-1; unclear D gene. This CDR3 is built from 12 residues. The V end was cut by 6 bases, the J end by 2 bases, with 10 bases between. Germline V gene sequence: CDR1 DFQATT, CDR2 SNEGSKA (reference sequence). CDR3 amino acids: CSAETDNTEAFF. The CDR3 DNA sequence: TGCAGTGCCGAGACTGATAACACTGAAGCTTTCTTT.

Turning to this clonotype: A clone one base away is much larger, so this may be a read error. V and J are TRBV20-1 and TRBJ2-7; D ambiguous. CDR1 is DFQATT, CDR2 SNEGSKA, per germline (reference sequence). CDR3 length: 12 residues. CDR3: CSARDHIYERYF. The CDR3 nucleotides are TGCAGTGCTAGAGATCATATCTACGAGCGGTACTTC.